This T cell receptor beta chain was captured by sequencing in a study of shared clonotypes between healthy human individuals. Study-wide results and caveats: Represented genetic and exposure-history diversity was restricted by having few donors.

The CDR3 runs 19 residues. With 1 base clipped from V and 6 bases from J, the junction kept 11 bases outside the gene matches. The germline V gene has CDR1 LNHDA and CDR2 SQIVND (reference sequence). Donors were healthy HIV-negative adults without recently reported acute infections or vaccinations. Genomic DNA from unsorted samples was obtained from around 93 million PBMCs (per sample). The team ran DNA from unsorted PBMCs on ten immunoSEQ deep assay plates for sequencing. The repertoire was sequenced with immunoSEQ multiplex PCR; TCRdb's copy has only in-frame clones and lacks some. The sample holds roughly 500,000 clones; 70% to 80% are singletons and the top ten take approximately 13%. A note on this clone: What it binds is unknown.

This TCR was recovered from a middle-aged woman in good health. Some clones in this sample may be carry-over from other donors' samples. Sample: PBMCs. This chain links TRBV19 with TRBJ2-1, with 14 bases fitting TRBD2. The CDR3: CASSIVVGTSGRPLNEQFF. For the CDR3, the DNA is TGTGCCAGTAGTATAGTTGTAGGGACTAGCGGGAGACCCCTCAATGAGCAGTTCTTC.